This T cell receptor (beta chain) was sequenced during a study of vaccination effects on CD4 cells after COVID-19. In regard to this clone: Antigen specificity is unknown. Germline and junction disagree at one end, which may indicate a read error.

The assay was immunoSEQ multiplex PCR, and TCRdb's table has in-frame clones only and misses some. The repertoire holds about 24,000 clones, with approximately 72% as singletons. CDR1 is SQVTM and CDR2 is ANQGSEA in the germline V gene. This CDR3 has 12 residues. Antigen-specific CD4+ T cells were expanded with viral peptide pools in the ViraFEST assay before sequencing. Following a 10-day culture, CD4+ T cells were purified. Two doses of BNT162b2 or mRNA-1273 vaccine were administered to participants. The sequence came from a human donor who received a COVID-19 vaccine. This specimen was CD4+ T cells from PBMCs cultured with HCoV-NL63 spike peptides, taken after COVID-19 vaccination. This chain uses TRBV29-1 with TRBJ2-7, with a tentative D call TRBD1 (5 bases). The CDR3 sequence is CSVSVGWGLPIF. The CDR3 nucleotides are TGCAGCGTTTCGGTAGGATGGGGCTTGCCAATCTTC.